The 2 T cell receptor beta chains in this list originate from one sample, sequenced in a study of cytomegalovirus exposure and HLA in healthy donors. The study ran its PCR with 60 Vbeta and 13 Jbeta primers. Profiled with immunoSEQ multiplex PCR; TCRdb holds only in-frame clones, not every one. Here the sample spans approximately 50,000 clones, about four fifths being singletons. Material: PBMCs. The receptors shown here come from a boy younger than 18 in good health and CMV-seropositive.

This clone was seen only once. The V gene is TRBV2, the J gene TRBJ2-5; 9 nucleotides align to TRBD1. The CDR3 is 15 residues long. Trimming at V came to 9 bases and at J to 5 bases, leaving 13 bases not matched to a gene. Germline CDR1 and CDR2: SNHLY and FYNNEI. Here the CDR3 DNA reads TGTGCCAGTACTGGACAGGGGATAGTTCAGGAGACCCAGTACTTC. Translating it yields CASTGQGIVQETQYF.

The rearrangement uses TRBV5-1 and TRBJ1-1; no clear D. V was shortened by 4 bases and J by 4 bases, with 14 bases between the two germline ends. This CDR3 comprises 14 residues. Germline V gene lookup returns CDR1 SGHRS and CDR2 YFSETQ. In nucleotides, the CDR3 is TGCGCCAGCAGCCCGACATCCGCGGGCACTGAAGCTTTCTTT. This codes for CASSPTSAGTEAFF. The full variable domain, with the rest looked up from reference TRBV5-1 and TRBJ1-1, is KAGVTQTPRYLIKTRGQQVTLSCSPISGHRSVSWYQQTPGQGLQFLFEYFSETQRNKGNFPGRFSGRQFSNSRSEMNVSTLELGDSALYLCASSPTSAGTEAFFGQGTRLTVV.